Described below is a single TCR beta chain sequence and its context. The antigen remains unidentified. This entry belongs to a study of CD8 T cells in Susac syndrome. As for the study in general: Five or six sequenced Susac syndrome patients had clinically active disease, while 8 or 9 were in remission. Overall study findings and caveats: There was no clonal expansion in the CD4+ T cell repertoires of Susac syndrome.

Negative isolation was used for CD8+ and CD4+ T cells and FACS enrichment for TEMRA cells. V lost 2 bases, J lost 4 bases, and 3 bases stayed unmatched. Germline V gene data show CDR1 as SGHRS and CDR2 as YFSETQ. There are 13 residues in the CDR3. When the RNA was reverse transcribed, random hexamers were used with an input of 0.5 to 1 ug. One entry per CDR3 protein, called by TCRdb with MiXCR from the immunoSEQ multiplex PCR reads. The table has about 180,000 distinct CDR3 sequences, approximately 95% seen once. Sequencing was performed on CD4+ T cells from PBMCs. The clonotype comes from a human donor with Susac syndrome. The chain carries TRBV5-1 and TRBJ2-7; TRBD1 agrees at 7 bases. CDR3: CASSLRQGYEQYV. Here the CDR3 DNA reads TGCGCCAGCAGCTTACGACAGGGTTACGAGCAGTACGTC.